Shown below are 27 T cell receptor beta chains from a single sample sequenced in a study of shared clonotypes between healthy human individuals. In the naive CD8 group, cells lacked CD45RO and were positively selected for CCR7, so terminally differentiated effector memory CD45RA+ cells were left out. The table came from immunoSEQ multiplex PCR; TCRdb's copy has only in-frame clones and leaves some out. The sample carries about 2.1 million clones, around 95% recorded once. The sample taken for sequencing was naive CD8+ T cells from PBMCs. The receptors derive from a young man in good health. Some clones in this sample may be carry-over from other donors' samples.

The chain has TRBV27 and TRBJ2-7, with a tentative D call TRBD2 (5 bases). Germline lookup yields CDR1 MNHEY and CDR2 SMNVEV (reference sequence). Trimming removed 0 bases at V and 0 bases at J, with 9 bases between. CDR3 length equals 15 residues. This CDR3 reads CASSLSGSNSYEQYF. CDR3 nucleotides: TGTGCCAGCAGTTTATCAGGGAGTAACTCCTACGAGCAGTACTTC.

J is TRBJ2-5 and V is TRBV6-5; TRBD2 matches 11 bases. J lost 7 bases, V lost 5 bases, and 9 bases had no gene match. From germline, CDR1 is MNHEY and CDR2 SVGAGI. The CDR3 length is 15 residues. CDR3 bases: TGTGCCAGCAGTCAACTAGCGGGAGTGGGGGGGACCCAGTACTTC. Translating gives CASSQLAGVGGTQYF.

The rearrangement uses TRBV11-2 and TRBJ2-2, with a weak D call TRBD2 (6 bases). Per germline, CDR1 SGHAT and CDR2 FQNNGV. V lost 1 base and J lost 4, with 13 bases in between. The CDR3 spans 16 residues. The CDR3 loop reads CASSLVDYLSTGELFF. The CDR3 nucleotides read TGTGCCAGCAGCTTAGTGGACTATCTGAGCACCGGGGAGCTGTTTTTT.

This clone was counted between two and nine times. This chain uses TRBV28 with TRBJ2-7; 9 bases are shared with TRBD1. CDR3 length equals 14 residues. V was pared by 10 bases and J by 5 bases, with 12 bases of the junction left unmatched. Germline V lookup: CDR1 MDHEN, CDR2 SYDVKM. The CDR3 loop reads CATEVGTGWNEQYF. CDR3 sequence (DNA): TGTGCCACCGAAGTCGGGACAGGGTGGAACGAGCAGTACTTC.

The rearrangement joins TRBV28 to TRBJ2-1; possibly TRBD2 for D (5 bases). Germline V lookup: CDR1 MDHEN, CDR2 SYDVKM. Trimming removed 5 bases from V and 3 bases from J, with 17 bases in between. The CDR3 length is 16 residues. In DNA, the CDR3 is TGTGCCAGCAGTCCGAGGACTGGCGAATACTACAATGAGCAGTTCTTC. This encodes CASSPRTGEYYNEQFF. The complete variable domain, with remaining parts taken from reference TRBV28 and TRBJ2-1, reads DVKVTQSSRYLVKRTGEKVFLECVQDMDHENMFWYRQDPGLGLRLIYFSYDVKMKEKGDIPEGYSVSREKKERFSLILESASTNQTSMYLCASSPRTGEYYNEQFFGPGTRLTVL.

Regarding this clone: The same CDR3 is also encoded by other DNA sequences in this sample. The rearrangement links TRBV7-9 to TRBJ2-7; D remains unclear. The CDR3 length is 13 residues. In germline, CDR1 is SEHNR, CDR2 FQNEAQ (reference sequence). With 1 base removed from V and 0 bases from J, the gap between germline ends came to 4 bases. The CDR3 region is CASSLVPSYEQYF. The DNA of the CDR3 is TGTGCCAGCAGCTTAGTGCCCTCCTACGAGCAGTACTTC.

This rearrangement joins TRBV6-5 to TRBJ1-1, with TRBD1 matching over 9 bases. The junction had 12 bases not matched to a gene; V was cut back by 5 bases and J by 8 bases. Germline V CDR1 and CDR2: MNHEY, SVGAGI. The length of the CDR3 is 15 residues. CDR3 amino acids: CASSNRVTGGEEAFF. The CDR3 bases are TGTGCCAGCAGTAACCGGGTAACAGGGGGCGAGGAAGCTTTCTTT.

The chain couples TRBV7-9 to TRBJ2-1; the match to TRBD2 covers 12 bases. CDR1 is SEHNR and CDR2 is FQNEAQ in the germline V gene (reference sequence). The ends lost 1 base at V and 8 bases at J; junction bases unmatched: 3. This CDR3 spans 15 amino acids. CDR3 residues: CASSLVTSGGHEQFF. CDR3 sequence (DNA): TGTGCCAGCAGCTTAGTGACTAGCGGGGGTCATGAGCAGTTCTTC.

The chain couples TRBV2 to TRBJ2-7, with a tentative D call TRBD2 (5 bases). The CDR3 covers 15 residues. Trimming cost V 2 bases and J 4 bases, with 15 bases left between them. Germline V gives CDR1 SNHLY, CDR2 FYNNEI. CDR3 residues: CASSEFSDGKYEQYF. CDR3 DNA: TGTGCCAGCAGTGAATTTTCTGACGGGAAATACGAGCAGTACTTC. The full variable domain, rest sourced from reference TRBV2 and TRBJ2-7, is EPEVTQTPSHQVTQMGQEVILRCVPISNHLYFYWYRQILGQKVEFLVSFYNNEISEKSEIFDDQFSVERPDGSNFTLKIRSTKLEDSAMYFCASSEFSDGKYEQYFGPGTRLTVT.

The genes are TRBV2 and TRBJ2-1; no firm D call. This CDR3 has 11 residues. The V gene lost 11 bases and the J gene lost 14 bases, with 19 bases spanning the gap. The germline gives CDR1 SNHLY, CDR2 FYNNEI. The DNA for the CDR3 is TGTGCCGTCCCCGCCCCCGCTGGGAAGTTCTTC. It specifies CAVPAPAGKFF.

The V gene is TRBV27, the J gene TRBJ2-5, with 7 bases fitting TRBD2. Germline V lookup: CDR1 MNHEY, CDR2 SMNVEV (reference sequence). V shed 8 bases, J shed 7 bases, and the junction held 10 bases outside the gene matches. The length of the CDR3 is 13 residues. The CDR3 bases are TGTGCCAGCGCCACTAGCGCCCTGGGGACCCAGTACTTC. It codes for CASATSALGTQYF.

The rearrangement joins TRBV27 to TRBJ2-5; the D gene is possibly TRBD1 (6 bases). This CDR3 is built from 17 residues. V was clipped by 1 base and J by 0 bases, with 15 bases between them. Germline lookup yields CDR1 MNHEY and CDR2 SMNVEV (reference sequence). DNA of the CDR3: TGTGCCAGCAGTTTATACTCCGGGACAATGTACCAAGAGACCCAGTACTTC. This encodes CASSLYSGTMYQETQYF.

V usage is TRBV6-4 and J usage is TRBJ2-1; 8 bases agree with TRBD2. In germline, CDR1 is MRHNA, CDR2 SNTAGT. Trimming at V came to 8 bases and at J to 3 bases, leaving 12 bases not matched to a gene. The CDR3 covers 16 residues. CDR3 nucleotides: TGTGCCAGCGCCCCGGGACTAGTCCTAGGCTACAATGAGCAGTTCTTC. Translating gives CASAPGLVLGYNEQFF.

V and J are TRBV27 and TRBJ2-7, with no clear D. Germline V gene sequence: CDR1 MNHEY, CDR2 SMNVEV (reference sequence). V lost 4 bases and J lost 7, with 14 bases in between. The CDR3 length is 13 residues. The CDR3 DNA follows: TGTGCCAGCAGTTCTCCGGAGATGGGGGAGCAGTACTTC. Its translation is CASSSPEMGEQYF.

The chain couples TRBV15 to TRBJ2-7, with D perhaps TRBD2 (6 bases). The V gene's germline CDR1 is LNHNV and CDR2 YYDKDF (reference sequence). The CDR3 has 16 amino acids. Trimming shortened V by 3 bases and J by 0 bases, and 15 bases separated the two germline ends. CDR3 protein: CATSSGGAGYSYEQYF. The CDR3 nucleotides are TGTGCCACCAGCAGTGGAGGGGCGGGCTACTCCTACGAGCAGTACTTC.

This chain uses TRBV30 with TRBJ2-7, with D uncertain. V was trimmed by 0 bases and J by 2 bases, leaving 14 bases between them. Germline values: CDR1 GTSNPN, CDR2 SVGIG (reference sequence). The CDR3 runs to 15 residues. This CDR3 reads CAWSVVAGLAYEQYF. The CDR3 bases are TGTGCCTGGAGTGTTGTGGCCGGGCTCGCCTACGAGCAGTACTTC.

The chain couples TRBV9 to TRBJ2-3; 9 bases are a match to TRBD2. The CDR3 runs to 15 residues. V trimming: 4 bases; J trimming: 7 bases; junction bases outside the gene matches: 10. Germline-derived CDR1 and CDR2 are SGDLS and YYNGEE. The CDR3 region is CASSPTGTSQNTQYF. As DNA, the CDR3 is TGTGCCAGCAGCCCCACCGGGACTAGCCAGAATACGCAGTATTTT.

V is TRBV11-2 and J is TRBJ2-1; 13 positions match TRBD2. The CDR3 has 15 residues. J was trimmed by 7 bases and V by 7 bases; bases with no gene match: 7. CDR1 is SGHAT and CDR2 is FQNNGV in the germline V gene. In DNA form, the CDR3 reads TGTGCCAGCAAGGCGCGGACTAGCGGGAGTAATGAGCAGTTCTTC. It is translated as CASKARTSGSNEQFF.

The genes are TRBV4-3 and TRBJ2-1, with 8 nucleotides matching TRBD2. The V gene's germline CDR1 is LGHNA and CDR2 YSLEER. Trimming cost V 3 bases and J 6 bases; bases outside gene matches: 13. The CDR3 extends over 17 amino acids. The CDR3 sequence is CASSQGPSAGVFNEQFF. The CDR3 nucleotides are TGCGCCAGCAGCCAGGGTCCATCAGCGGGAGTATTCAATGAGCAGTTCTTC.

For this clone: Other DNA sequences within the sample encode an identical CDR3. The chain has TRBV9 and TRBJ1-1, with 7 bases identical to TRBD1. The CDR3 totals 13 residues. Germline V gene sequence: CDR1 SGDLS, CDR2 YYNGEE. J gave up 5 bases and V 5 bases, and 6 bases lay outside the gene matches. CDR3 coding DNA: TGTGCCAGCAGTTCAGGGGGGCGGACTGAAGCTTTCTTT. Protein sequence: CASSSGGRTEAFF.

The chain recombines TRBV13 with TRBJ2-5; D is possibly TRBD2 (6 bases). The V and J ends lost 5 bases and 0 bases respectively, with 13 bases between them. Germline CDR1 PRHDT, CDR2 FYEKMQ (reference sequence). CDR3 length: 15 residues. The CDR3 region has the DNA TGTGCCAGCAGCCCCCGCCCGGGGGACCAAGAGACCCAGTACTTC. Its protein is CASSPRPGDQETQYF.

This clone was seen just once. The gene calls are TRBV7-9 and TRBJ1-2; D not resolved. The CDR3 totals 11 residues. The germline CDR1 and CDR2 sequences are SEHNR and FQNEAQ (reference sequence). The ends were cut back, 6 bases at V and 8 bases at J, with 10 bases in the middle. The chain's CDR3 is CASSSQVGYTF. The CDR3 DNA reads as TGTGCCAGCAGTTCCCAGGTGGGCTACACCTTC.

The chain couples TRBV27 to TRBJ2-1; TRBD2 aligns across 8 bases. J was trimmed by 2 bases and V by 0 bases; bases with no gene match: 3. The CDR3 sequence is 16 residues long. Per germline, CDR1 MNHEY and CDR2 SMNVEV (reference sequence). In DNA form, the CDR3 reads TGTGCCAGCAGTTTATCTGGCGGGAGGACCTACAATGAGCAGTTCTTC. Translating gives CASSLSGGRTYNEQFF.

This chain connects TRBV7-9 to TRBJ2-1, with 9 positions matching TRBD1. The V gene's germline CDR1 is SEHNR and CDR2 FQNEAQ (reference sequence). The CDR3 loop spans 14 amino acids. Germline trimming cut 6 bases from V and 8 bases from J; bases unmatched to any gene: 8. The CDR3 region is CASSFLDRGHEQFF. The CDR3 DNA reads TGTGCCAGCAGTTTCCTGGACAGGGGCCATGAGCAGTTCTTC.

V and J are TRBV2 and TRBJ2-1; 7 bases line up with TRBD2. Trimming at V came to 4 bases and at J to 12 bases, leaving 0 bases not matched to a gene. Germline V gene sequence: CDR1 SNHLY, CDR2 FYNNEI. This CDR3 has 10 residues. The CDR3, as DNA: TGTGCCAGCAGTGGACTAGCGCAGTTCTTC. It codes for CASSGLAQFF. Using reference TRBV2 and TRBJ2-1 for the parts outside the CDR3, the full variable domain is EPEVTQTPSHQVTQMGQEVILRCVPISNHLYFYWYRQILGQKVEFLVSFYNNEISEKSEIFDDQFSVERPDGSNFTLKIRSTKLEDSAMYFCASSGLAQFFGPGTRLTVL.

The rearrangement joins TRBV11-2 to TRBJ2-7; 15 bases fit TRBD2. J gave up 2 bases and V 5 bases, and 4 bases lay outside the gene matches. Germline CDR1 reads SGHAT; CDR2 reads FQNNGV. This CDR3 contains 16 residues. CDR3 bases: TGTGCCAGCAGCCGCGGACTAGCGGGAGGGACCTACGAGCAGTACTTC. The encoded protein is CASSRGLAGGTYEQYF.

CDR3 protein: CASSYEAWETQYF. CDR3 nucleotides: TGTGCCAGCAGTTACGAGGCCTGGGAGACCCAGTACTTC. The chain couples TRBV6-5 to TRBJ2-5; D is undetermined. Trimming cost V 2 bases and J 5 bases, with 9 bases left between them. Per germline, CDR1 MNHEY and CDR2 SVGAGI. The CDR3 is made up of 13 amino acids.